The 6 T cell receptor beta chains presented below share a single source sample, sequenced in a study of cytomegalovirus exposure and HLA in healthy donors. Clones were read by immunoSEQ multiplex PCR, and TCRdb kept only the in-frame ones, dropping some. The sample includes some 200,000 clones, about 80% seen only once; the top ten take approximately 3%. Sequences were obtained from PBMCs. These receptors all come from a woman aged 18-29 years in good health and CMV-seropositive.

The chain recombines TRBV19 with TRBJ1-2; no definite D call. Germline lookup yields CDR1 LNHDA and CDR2 SQIVND (reference sequence). Between the trimmed V and J ends, which lost 1 base and 3 bases, there was a span of 6 bases. The CDR3 extends over 13 amino acids. The CDR3 region is CASSIGRDYGYTF. CDR3 nucleotides: TGTGCCAGTAGTATAGGACGGGACTATGGCTACACCTTC.

The chain has TRBV12-5 and TRBJ2-1, with D tentatively TRBD1 (7 bases). This CDR3 is 15 amino acids long. V was shortened by 7 bases and J by 6 bases, with 19 bases between the two germline ends. CDR1 and CDR2 from the germline V gene are LGHNT and FRNRAP. The chain's CDR3 is CASVLAGGPSNEQFF. CDR3 in DNA: TGTGCTAGTGTTCTAGCAGGGGGGCCCTCCAATGAGCAGTTCTTC.

This rearrangement joins TRBV4-3 to TRBJ2-7, with D maybe TRBD1 (6 bases). The CDR3 consists of 15 residues. V lost 0 bases to trimming and J lost 1 base, with 10 bases between them. Germline V gives CDR1 LGHNA, CDR2 YSLEER. The CDR3 protein is CASSQDRGTSYEQYF. The CDR3 coding sequence is TGCGCCAGCAGCCAAGACAGGGGAACGTCCTACGAGCAGTACTTC.

This clone was detected ten times or more. This sample also contains other DNA sequences that code for the same CDR3. The chain joins TRBV7-2 to TRBJ2-3, with D hard to call. The CDR3 consists of 14 residues. Germline V gene sequence: CDR1 SGHTA, CDR2 FQGNSA. Trimming removed 3 bases from V and 1 base from J, with 8 bases in between. The CDR3 spells CASSFPYRTDTQYF. The CDR3 nucleotides read TGTGCCAGCAGCTTCCCTTATCGCACAGATACGCAGTATTTT.

CDR3 amino acids: CASSRDRFSYEQYF. In DNA, the CDR3 is TGTGCCAGCAGCCGGGACAGATTCTCCTACGAGCAGTACTTC. The chain links TRBV14 to TRBJ2-7; 7 nucleotides line up with TRBD1. J lost 0 bases, V lost 4 bases, and 3 bases had no gene match. There are 14 residues in the CDR3. Germline V gene lookup returns CDR1 SGHDN and CDR2 FVKESK.

This clone appeared a few times. The chain links TRBV6-5 to TRBJ1-6, with no clear D. CDR1 and CDR2 (germline): MNHEY, SVGAGI. Trimming stripped 6 bases from V and 7 bases from J, with 10 bases between. This CDR3 comprises 13 residues. CDR3 DNA: TGTGCCAGCAGGCCAGTCCCGAATTCACCCCTCCACTTT. It yields the protein CASRPVPNSPLHF.